Here is one T cell receptor beta chain with its context. Its antigen is currently unknown. Donors were drawn from the approximately 120-subject validation cohort, separate from the approximately 700-subject first cohort. This record belongs to a study of cytomegalovirus exposure and HLA in healthy donors. Study-level background: Later, an analysis reported that the 110 or so validation repertoires had used the same platform as the approximately 680 first-cohort repertoires. Findings and limits, study-wide: Cytomegalovirus-associated TCR beta chains were listed, numbering some 170. Rarity characterized most TCR sequences, yet some public TCRs appeared in many donors.

Measured with immunoSEQ multiplex PCR; TCRdb has only the in-frame clones, and not every one. The sample holds fewer than 150,000 clones, about 80% seen once. CDR1 and CDR2 (germline): LNHDA, SQIVND (reference sequence). The V end was cut by 8 bases, the J end by 1 base, with 6 bases between. CDR3 length: 11 residues. This TCR derives from a man aged 25 to 45 in good health and CMV-seropositive. This rearrangement joins TRBV19 to TRBJ2-7; D is unresolved. The sample comprised PBMCs. The CDR3 reads CASPNSYEQYF. In DNA form, the CDR3 reads TGTGCCAGTCCTAATTCCTACGAGCAGTACTTC.